Listed below are T cell receptor beta chains from one sample, sequenced in a study of blood T cells in healthy people across ages. TCRdb itself ran the 5' RACE reads through MiXCR, one entry per CDR3 protein. Here the sample spans around 800,000 distinct CDR3 sequences, around 62% being singletons. The specimen was blood. Source of these receptors: a man aged 25-40 years in good health. Both conserved end residues are part of each CDR3. The order of the fields is clone size, V gene, J gene, D gene, CDR3 protein, CDR3 DNA. A D gene is named only where the DNA matches it firmly. Clone size appears in some rows only: once, few, many, or a class for an expanded clone.

.	TRBV5-1	TRBJ2-6	TRBD1	CASSLAQGATGANVLTF	TGCGCCAGCAGCTTGGCCCAGGGGGCGACTGGGGCCAACGTCCTGACTTTC
.	TRBV14	TRBJ2-1	.	CASSQGGTGTAIQQFF	TGTGCCAGCAGCCAAGGCGGGACCGGGACAGCTATCCAGCAGTTCTTC
few	TRBV12-3/TRBV12-4	TRBJ2-5	TRBD1	CASSFGGTGTGETQYF	TGTGCCAGCAGTTTCGGCGGGACAGGGACGGGAGAGACCCAGTACTTC
once	TRBV6-1	TRBJ1-6	.	CASKPDLQVFLSSYNSPLHF	TGTGCCAGCAAACCGGATCTACAGGTCTTTCTGAGCTCCTATAATTCACCCCTCCACTTT
.	TRBV4-2	TRBJ1-4	TRBD1	CASSRGGALASEKLFF	TGTGCCAGCAGCCGAGGGGGCGCATTAGCTAGTGAAAAACTGTTTTTT
.	TRBV6-1	TRBJ2-7	TRBD1	CASSQPGQGPYEQYF	TGTGCCAGCTCTCAACCGGGACAGGGACCCTACGAGCAGTACTTC
.	TRBV6-9	TRBJ2-6	.	CASSYFGQSLPLANVLTF	TGTGCCAGCAGTTACTTTGGACAGTCCCTACCTTTAGCCAACGTCCTGACTTTC
few	TRBV7-2	TRBJ1-5	TRBD1	CASSGTVNQPQHF	TGTGCCAGCAGCGGGACAGTGAATCAGCCCCAGCATTTT
.	TRBV2	TRBJ2-5	.	CAITGQKETQYF	TGTGCCATCACGGGACAAAAAGAGACCCAGTACTTC
few	TRBV29-1	TRBJ1-2	TRBD1	CSVGRGGDRGPGYTF	TGCAGCGTTGGACGGGGTGGGGACAGGGGGCCCGGCTACACCTTC
.	TRBV28	TRBJ1-2	TRBD1	CASAGQAYGYTF	TGTGCCAGCGCCGGACAGGCCTATGGCTACACCTTC
.	TRBV12-3/TRBV12-4	TRBJ2-7	.	CASSIGHQTYEQYF	TGTGCCAGCAGTATTGGACACCAGACCTACGAGCAGTACTTC
.	TRBV12-3/TRBV12-4	TRBJ2-2	.	CASSSSGATGELFF	TGTGCCAGCAGTTCGTCCGGGGCCACCGGGGAGCTGTTTTTT
.	TRBV5-1	TRBJ2-7	.	CASTTALIDLYEQYF	TGCGCCAGCACTACTGCGCTTATAGATCTCTACGAGCAGTACTTC
.	TRBV6-5	TRBJ1-4	.	CASSYARTTTNEKLFF	TGTGCCAGCAGTTACGCCAGGACCACAACTAATGAAAAACTGTTTTTT
.	TRBV2	TRBJ1-2	.	CASSEWTISNYGYTF	TGTGCCAGCAGTGAATGGACAATTTCGAACTATGGCTACACCTTC
few	TRBV7-2	TRBJ2-7	.	CASSLNSGQYEQYF	TGTGCCAGCAGCCTCAATTCTGGACAGTACGAGCAGTACTTC
few	TRBV5-1	TRBJ2-3	.	CASSPFHVSTDTQYF	TGCGCCAGCAGCCCGTTCCACGTGAGCACAGATACGCAGTATTTT
.	TRBV2	TRBJ2-7	.	CASSDLPGFYEQYF	TGTGCCAGCAGTGATCTACCGGGCTTCTACGAGCAGTACTTC